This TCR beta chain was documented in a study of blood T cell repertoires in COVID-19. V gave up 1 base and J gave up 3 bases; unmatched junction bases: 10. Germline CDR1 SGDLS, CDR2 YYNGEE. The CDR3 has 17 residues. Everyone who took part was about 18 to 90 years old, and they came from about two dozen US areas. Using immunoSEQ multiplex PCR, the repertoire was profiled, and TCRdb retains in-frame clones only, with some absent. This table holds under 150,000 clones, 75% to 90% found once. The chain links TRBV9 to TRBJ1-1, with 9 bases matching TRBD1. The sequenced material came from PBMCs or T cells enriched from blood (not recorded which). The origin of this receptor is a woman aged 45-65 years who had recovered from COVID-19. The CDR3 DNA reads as TGTGCCAGCAGCGTATCGACGTACAGGGGGCGCGACACTGAAGCTTTCTTT. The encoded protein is CASSVSTYRGRDTEAFF.